This TCR beta chain was captured by sequencing in a study of blood T cell repertoires in COVID-19. Study context: Sites in the United States, Italy and Spain provided acute and convalescent COVID-19 samples. The cDNA or gDNA used as material had been derived from T cells, B-cell-depleted T cells, or PBMCs.

Enrolment of Seattle patients took place during active infection, and they were followed longitudinally. Original processing methods: Counts of nucleated cells, estimated from reference gene primer amplification, were obtained. Sequencing used immunoSEQ multiplex PCR; TCRdb keeps in-frame clones, though not all of them. V, J and clone size reflect that table, while D and trimming were determined from the DNA. In the table there are 250,000 to 350,000 clones, roughly 86% of which are singletons. The V end lost 4 bases, the J end lost 3 bases, and 12 bases lay between the germline ends. The germline gives CDR1 ENHRY, CDR2 SYGVKD. This CDR3 is built from 14 residues.

This chain joins TRBV10-3 and TRBJ1-2, with D possibly matching TRBD1 (6 bases). The sequence derives from a woman aged 25 to 45 with COVID-19, enrolled during active disease. The material sequenced was peripheral blood. The CDR3 DNA sequence: TGTGCCATCAGTGGGCAGGGGAAGGACTATGGCTACACCTTC. Residues: CAISGQGKDYGYTF.